The 4 T cell receptor beta chains below all came from one sample that was sequenced in a study of T cell responses to AZD1222 COVID-19 vaccine. TCRdb's table, derived via immunoSEQ multiplex PCR, lists solely in-frame clones and lacks some. The sample records roughly 200,000 clones, 90% to 95% being singletons. Here the sequenced sample was peripheral blood, taken 28 days after the second dose of the MenACWY control vaccine. Receptor source: an adult who received the MenACWY meningococcal vaccine as a control.

The chain is built from TRBV5-6 and TRBJ1-6; D not certain. The CDR3 covers 15 residues. Germline CDR1 reads SGHDT; CDR2 reads YYEEEE. The V gene lost 3 bases and the J gene lost 9 bases, with 16 bases spanning the gap. This CDR3 is CASSSTVIETSPLHF. DNA for the CDR3: TGTGCCAGCAGCTCCACAGTGATCGAGACTTCACCCCTCCACTTT.

This chain uses TRBV9 with TRBJ2-2; no definite D call. The CDR3 extends over 12 amino acids. Trimming took off 4 bases at V and 10 bases at J, with 11 bases between the two ends. The germline V gene has CDR1 SGDLS and CDR2 YYNGEE. CDR3: CASSLPRVELFF. CDR3 coding DNA: TGTGCCAGCAGCCTCCCCCGAGTGGAGCTGTTTTTT.

V usage is TRBV9 and J usage is TRBJ1-2; 9 bases align to TRBD1. Germline values: CDR1 SGDLS, CDR2 YYNGEE. The junction had 7 bases not matched to a gene; V was cut back by 3 bases and J by 7 bases. The CDR3 contains 14 residues. The CDR3 sequence: CASSAGTGTGGYTF. CDR3 DNA: TGTGCCAGCAGCGCGGGGACAGGGACGGGTGGCTACACCTTC. Variable domain in full (rest from reference TRBV9 and TRBJ1-2): DSGVTQTPKHLITATGQRVTLRCSPRSGDLSVYWYQQSLDQGLQFLIQYYNGEERAKGNILERFSAQQFPDLHSELNLSSLELGDSALYFCASSAGTGTGGYTFGSGTRLTVV.

This sequence joins TRBV11-2 and TRBJ2-7; D remains ambiguous. Germline lookup yields CDR1 SGHAT and CDR2 FQNNGV. V was pared by 5 bases and J by 2 bases, with 16 bases between. This CDR3 is 15 amino acids long. The CDR3 loop is CASSPTSFLPYEQYF. Written as DNA, the CDR3 is TGTGCCAGCAGCCCGACCAGTTTCCTTCCCTACGAGCAGTACTTC.